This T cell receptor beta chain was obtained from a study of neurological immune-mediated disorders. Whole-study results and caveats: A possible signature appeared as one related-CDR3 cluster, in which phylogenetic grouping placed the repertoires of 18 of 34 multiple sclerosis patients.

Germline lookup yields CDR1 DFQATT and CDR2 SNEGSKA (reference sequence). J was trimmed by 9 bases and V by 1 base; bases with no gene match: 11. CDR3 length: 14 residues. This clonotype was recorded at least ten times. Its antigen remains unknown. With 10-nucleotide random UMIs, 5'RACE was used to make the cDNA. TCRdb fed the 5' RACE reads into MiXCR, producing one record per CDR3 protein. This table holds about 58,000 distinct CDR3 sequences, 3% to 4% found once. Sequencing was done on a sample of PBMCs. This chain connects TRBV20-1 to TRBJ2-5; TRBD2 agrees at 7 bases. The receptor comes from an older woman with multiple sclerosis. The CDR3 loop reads CSARAGESGGAQYF. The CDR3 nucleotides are TGCAGTGCTAGAGCCGGGGAGTCGGGGGGTGCCCAGTACTTC.